This T cell receptor (beta chain) was documented in a study of T cell responses to AZD1222 COVID-19 vaccine. Germline V gives CDR1 LNHDA, CDR2 SQIVND (reference sequence). The junction had 2 bases not matched to a gene; V was cut back by 4 bases and J by 3 bases. The CDR3 runs 13 residues. Study-level points and caveats: Spike-spanning, vaccine-associated CD4 TCRs were dominant at 160-218 and 743-854. No day 14 peak samples; only post-peak repertoires were characterized. Close to half of spike-specific TCRs reportedly recognize unmutated variant regions.

About this clone: Its antigen is still unknown.

Only in-frame clones appear in the TCRdb table, and some are missing; sequencing was by immunoSEQ multiplex PCR. The sample contains 150,000 to 190,000 clones, around 85% of which appear only once. The chain carries TRBV19 and TRBJ2-5; TRBD1 matches at 7 bases. The receptor was isolated from an adult who had recovered from COVID-19. Sequencing used peripheral blood, obtained after recovery from COVID-19. The CDR3 loop reads CASSKGQKETQYF. For the CDR3, the DNA is TGTGCCAGTAGTAAGGGACAGAAAGAGACCCAGTACTTC.